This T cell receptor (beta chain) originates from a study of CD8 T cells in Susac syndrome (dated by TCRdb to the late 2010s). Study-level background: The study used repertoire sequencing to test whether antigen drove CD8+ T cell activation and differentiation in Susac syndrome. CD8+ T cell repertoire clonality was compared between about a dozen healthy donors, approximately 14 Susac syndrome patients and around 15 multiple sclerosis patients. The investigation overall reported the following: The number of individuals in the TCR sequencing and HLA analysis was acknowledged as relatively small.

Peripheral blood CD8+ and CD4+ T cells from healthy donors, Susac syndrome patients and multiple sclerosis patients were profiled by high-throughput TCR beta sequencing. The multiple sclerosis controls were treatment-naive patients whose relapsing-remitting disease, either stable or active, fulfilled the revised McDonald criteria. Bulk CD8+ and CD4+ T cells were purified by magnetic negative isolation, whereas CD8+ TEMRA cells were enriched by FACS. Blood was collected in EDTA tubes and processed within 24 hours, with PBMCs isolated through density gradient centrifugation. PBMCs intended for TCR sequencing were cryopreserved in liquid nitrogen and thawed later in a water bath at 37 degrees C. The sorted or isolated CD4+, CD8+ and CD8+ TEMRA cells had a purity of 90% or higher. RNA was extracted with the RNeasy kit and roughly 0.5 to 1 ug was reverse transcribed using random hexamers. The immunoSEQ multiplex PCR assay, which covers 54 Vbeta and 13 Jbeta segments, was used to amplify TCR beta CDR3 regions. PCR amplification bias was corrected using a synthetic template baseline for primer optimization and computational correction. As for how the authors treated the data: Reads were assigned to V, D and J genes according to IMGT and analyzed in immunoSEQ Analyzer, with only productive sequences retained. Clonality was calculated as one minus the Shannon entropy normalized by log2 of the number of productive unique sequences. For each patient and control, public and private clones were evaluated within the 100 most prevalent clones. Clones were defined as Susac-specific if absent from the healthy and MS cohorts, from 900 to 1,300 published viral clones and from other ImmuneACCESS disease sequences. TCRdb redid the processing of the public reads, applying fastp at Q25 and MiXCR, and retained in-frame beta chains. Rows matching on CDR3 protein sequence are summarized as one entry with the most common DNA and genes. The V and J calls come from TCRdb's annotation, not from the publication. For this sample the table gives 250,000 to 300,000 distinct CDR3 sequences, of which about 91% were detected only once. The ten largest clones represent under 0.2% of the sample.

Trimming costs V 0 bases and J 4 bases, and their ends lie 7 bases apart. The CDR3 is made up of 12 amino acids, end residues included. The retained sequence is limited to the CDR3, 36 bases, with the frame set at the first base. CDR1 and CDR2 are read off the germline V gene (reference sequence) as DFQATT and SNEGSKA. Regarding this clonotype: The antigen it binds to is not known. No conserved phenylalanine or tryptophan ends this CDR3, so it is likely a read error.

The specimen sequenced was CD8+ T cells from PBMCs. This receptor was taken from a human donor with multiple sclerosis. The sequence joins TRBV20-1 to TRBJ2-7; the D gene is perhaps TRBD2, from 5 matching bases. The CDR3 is CSARDREYEQYL. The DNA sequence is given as TGCAGTGCTAGAGATAGGGAGTACGAGCAGTACTTG.